This entry lists 25 T cell receptor beta chains sequenced from one sample in a study of cytomegalovirus exposure and HLA in healthy donors. PCR amplification relied on 60 Vbeta primers (plus 13 Jbeta primers). Assay used: immunoSEQ multiplex PCR; TCRdb lists only in-frame clones, some missing. The profile shows more than 150,000 clones, 65% to 80% of them singletons. Sequencing was done on a sample of PBMCs. The receptors were sampled from a woman aged 25-40 years in good health and CMV-seropositive.

Here the CDR3 reads CASSFSGVQETQYF. The CDR3 bases are TGTGCCAGCAGCTTCTCAGGGGTTCAAGAGACCCAGTACTTC. V gene TRBV5-6 combines with J gene TRBJ2-5, with D tentatively TRBD1 (6 bases). The CDR3 is 14 amino acids. CDR1 is SGHDT, CDR2 YYEEEE, per germline. The germline V and J ends were trimmed by 2 bases and 2 bases, with 10 bases remaining between them.

The chain joins TRBV5-4 to TRBJ2-3; D is uncertain. Germline V CDR1 and CDR2: SGHNT, YYREEE (reference sequence). There are 13 residues in the CDR3. The germline V and J ends were trimmed by 2 bases and 0 bases, with 4 bases remaining between them. CDR3 nucleotide sequence: TGTGCCAGCAGCTTCGTTAGCACAGATACGCAGTATTTT. Protein: CASSFVSTDTQYF.

This chain joins TRBV30 and TRBJ1-2, with TRBD1 as a possible D gene (5 bases). The V gene lost 3 bases and the J gene lost 6 bases, with 11 bases spanning the gap. CDR3 length: 12 amino acids. Germline V gene lookup returns CDR1 GTSNPN and CDR2 SVGIG (reference sequence). The CDR3 DNA sequence: TGTGCCTGGAGGGGGGGGTCTGATGGCTACACCTTC. It codes for CAWRGGSDGYTF. Based on the CDR3 plus reference TRBV30 and TRBJ1-2, the full variable domain is SQTIHQWPATLVQPVGSPLSLECTVEGTSNPNLYWYRQAAGRGLQLLFYSVGIGQISSEVPQNLSASRPQDRQFILSSKKLLLSDSGFYLCAWRGGSDGYTFGSGTRLTVV.

This chain connects TRBV15 to TRBJ2-5; D is perhaps TRBD1 (6 bases). Trimming cost V 6 bases and J 3 bases, with 11 bases left between them. The CDR3 is 13 amino acids. Germline V lookup: CDR1 LNHNV, CDR2 YYDKDF (reference sequence). For the CDR3, the DNA is TGTGCCACCAGGGCGCAGGGGAAAGAGACCCAGTACTTC. It yields the protein CATRAQGKETQYF.

The chain carries TRBV27 and TRBJ2-7; possibly TRBD2 for D (5 bases). Germline loops: CDR1 MNHEY, CDR2 SMNVEV (reference sequence). The V and J ends lost 7 bases and 10 bases respectively, with 20 bases between them. The CDR3 runs 13 residues. For the CDR3, the DNA is TGTGCCAGCATAAACGTTCAGCTAGCCCTACAGTACTTC. Its translation: CASINVQLALQYF.

V and J are TRBV11-2 and TRBJ2-1, with D perhaps TRBD2 (6 bases). The V gene lost 1 base and the J gene lost 0 bases, with 10 bases spanning the gap. Per the germline V gene, CDR1 is SGHAT and CDR2 is FQNNGV. This CDR3 is built from 16 residues. As DNA, the CDR3 is TGTGCCAGCAGCTTAGTAGCCGGGGGCTCCTACAATGAGCAGTTCTTC. Its protein is CASSLVAGGSYNEQFF.

The rearrangement uses TRBV11-3 and TRBJ2-1; 11 bases are a match to TRBD2. This CDR3 contains 17 residues. After removal of 4 bases from V and 0 bases from J, the junction contained 5 bases not matched to a gene. Germline values: CDR1 SGHNT, CDR2 YENEEA. CDR3 nucleotide sequence: TGTGCCAGCAGCTCTCGACTAGCGGGGAGCTCCTACAATGAGCAGTTCTTC. It is translated as CASSSRLAGSSYNEQFF.

This rearrangement joins TRBV7-7 to TRBJ2-7, with 7 nucleotides matching TRBD1. CDR3 length: 15 residues. Germline loops: CDR1 SSHAT, CDR2 FNYEAQ (reference sequence). V was clipped by 0 bases and J by 1 base; unmatched bases: 3. The CDR3 DNA reads as TGTGCCAGCAGCTTAGCCGGGACAGTTTCCTACGAGCAGTACTTC. This codes for CASSLAGTVSYEQYF. The full variable domain, rest sourced from reference TRBV7-7 and TRBJ2-7, is GAGVSQSPRYKVTKRGQDVTLRCDPISSHATLYWYQQALGQGPEFLTYFNYEAQPDKSGLPSDRFSAERPEGSISTLTIQRTEQRDSAMYRCASSLAGTVSYEQYFGPGTRLTVT.

This clone was observed a few times. The genes are TRBV4-3 and TRBJ2-7; no firm D call. V dropped 0 bases and J dropped 5 bases, with 14 bases sitting between them. The CDR3 runs 15 residues. Germline V gene data show CDR1 as LGHNA and CDR2 as YSLEER. CDR3 coding DNA: TGCGCCAGCAGCCAAGATCAGCGAGGTTACCACGAGCAGTACTTC. It is translated as CASSQDQRGYHEQYF.

The V gene is TRBV6-6, the J gene TRBJ1-1; 10 bases align to TRBD1. Per germline, CDR1 MNHNY and CDR2 SVGAGI (reference sequence). The CDR3 spans 15 residues. V shed 8 bases, J shed 2 bases, and the junction held 8 bases outside the gene matches. This CDR3 reads CASLDRGGTNTEAFF. DNA for the CDR3: TGTGCCAGCCTGGACAGGGGGGGAACCAACACTGAAGCTTTCTTT.

V gene TRBV28 combines with J gene TRBJ1-2; 7 bases align to TRBD1. Germline lookup yields CDR1 MDHEN and CDR2 SYDVKM. The CDR3 loop spans 15 amino acids. Trimming took 3 bases from V and 8 from J; bases not matched to a gene: 12. CDR3 coding DNA: TGTGCCAGCAGTTTCGGGATAGGGGGCGCTTACGGCTACACCTTC. It specifies CASSFGIGGAYGYTF.

V gene TRBV28 combines with J gene TRBJ1-2, with D unresolved. This CDR3 comprises 12 residues. Trimming removed 3 bases at V and 5 bases at J, with 7 bases between. CDR1 MDHEN and CDR2 SYDVKM come from the germline V gene. The CDR3 DNA sequence: TGTGCCAGCAGTTTTGGAGCTTATGGCTACACCTTC. It is translated as CASSFGAYGYTF.

This chain joins TRBV5-4 and TRBJ2-3; D might be TRBD2 (6 bases). V was shortened by 1 base and J by 4 bases, with 16 bases between the two germline ends. This CDR3 comprises 16 residues. Germline V CDR1 and CDR2: SGHNT, YYREEE (reference sequence). CDR3 protein: CASSLSRDWGADTQYF. Here the CDR3 DNA reads TGTGCCAGCAGCTTGTCCAGGGATTGGGGGGCAGATACGCAGTATTTT.

J is TRBJ2-5 and V is TRBV4-1, with 9 bases lining up with TRBD2. The V segment lost 1 base and the J segment 1 base; nucleotides outside the gene matches: 4. Germline lookup yields CDR1 MGHRA and CDR2 YSYEKL. CDR3 length: 16 residues. The CDR3 protein is CASSQGAGGLQETQYF. The DNA of the CDR3 is TGCGCCAGCAGCCAAGGGGCGGGGGGGCTCCAAGAGACCCAGTACTTC.

The chain couples TRBV14 to TRBJ2-5; D is perhaps TRBD1 (5 bases). Trimming stripped 2 bases from V and 3 bases from J, with 10 bases between. This CDR3 has 14 residues. The germline gives CDR1 SGHDN, CDR2 FVKESK. Here the CDR3 DNA reads TGTGCCAGCAGCCAATTTCGCAGGGAAGAGACCCAGTACTTC. Translated, it gives CASSQFRREETQYF.

The genes are TRBV7-2 and TRBJ2-7, with 9 bases matching TRBD2. CDR3 length: 15 residues. The germline gives CDR1 SGHTA, CDR2 FQGNSA. Losses at the gene ends were 1 base for V and 6 bases for J; bases not matched to a gene: 7. In nucleotides, the CDR3 is TGTGCCAGCAGCTTAGAGCTGAGCGGGGGGCCCGAGCAGTACTTC. Its translation is CASSLELSGGPEQYF.

This clone was seen once. V is TRBV18 and J is TRBJ1-5, with D unresolved. CDR3 length: 14 amino acids. CDR1 KGHSH and CDR2 LQKENI come from the germline V gene. V lost 0 bases and J lost 3, with 6 bases in between. As DNA, the CDR3 is TGTGCCAGCTCACCACCCGGTTACAATCAGCCCCAGCATTTT. It yields the protein CASSPPGYNQPQHF.

The chain has TRBV5-1 and TRBJ2-3, with TRBD1 identical over 7 bases. The CDR3 is 14 amino acids. The germline CDR1 and CDR2 sequences are SGHRS and YFSETQ. Losses at the gene ends were 4 bases for V and 3 bases for J; bases not matched to a gene: 5. CDR3 in amino acids: CASSPGTATDTQYF. The CDR3 coding sequence is TGCGCCAGCAGCCCGGGGACAGCGACAGATACGCAGTATTTT.

This clone was recorded once. The V gene is TRBV9, the J gene TRBJ2-3, with 11 bases matching TRBD2. Per the germline V gene, CDR1 is SGDLS and CDR2 is YYNGEE. The CDR3 has 21 amino acids. Trimming took 3 bases from V and 0 from J; bases not matched to a gene: 18. In nucleotides, the CDR3 is TGTGCCAGCAGCGGGGGGCCCCCCGGGCTAGCGGGGGGACCCAGCACAGATACGCAGTATTTT. It is translated as CASSGGPPGLAGGPSTDTQYF. Supplemented by reference TRBV9 and TRBJ2-3, the full variable domain reads DSGVTQTPKHLITATGQRVTLRCSPRSGDLSVYWYQQSLDQGLQFLIQYYNGEERAKGNILERFSAQQFPDLHSELNLSSLELGDSALYFCASSGGPPGLAGGPSTDTQYFGPGTRLTVL.

V is TRBV12-5 and J is TRBJ1-1; maybe TRBD1 (5 bases). This CDR3 region has 16 residues. Germline V gene data show CDR1 as LGHNT and CDR2 as FRNRAP. Trimming took 0 bases from V and 0 from J, leaving 11 bases between them. The CDR3, as DNA: TGTGCTAGTGGTTTGGTACAGAACAGGATGAACACTGAAGCTTTCTTT. Translated, it gives CASGLVQNRMNTEAFF.

CDR3 sequence (DNA): TGCGCCAGCAGCCCCTTCCGGACTAGCGGGGTTTCAGATACGCAGTATTTT. It is translated as CASSPFRTSGVSDTQYF. The rearrangement uses TRBV4-1 and TRBJ2-3, with 12 positions matching TRBD2. CDR1 and CDR2 (germline): MGHRA, YSYEKL. The CDR3 spans 17 residues. Trimming took 4 bases from V and 4 from J; bases not matched to a gene: 9.

V and J are TRBV29-1 and TRBJ2-1; 7 bases align to TRBD2. The trim removed 3 bases at V and 16 bases at J, leaving 15 bases unmatched. Germline V gene lookup returns CDR1 SQVTM and CDR2 ANQGSEA. There are 13 residues in the CDR3. The CDR3 DNA reads TGCAGCGTTGAGGGGGGGGTAAGGAGGCTTACTTTCTTC. Its translation: CSVEGGVRRLTFF.

As to this clone: At one boundary the junction diverges from the germline segment, which might be a read error. The chain joins TRBV4-1 to TRBJ2-6, with a weak D call TRBD1 (5 bases). Looked up from germline, CDR1 is MGHRA and CDR2 is YSYEKL. The CDR3 spans 17 residues. As DNA, the CDR3 is TGCGCCAGCAGCCAAGATCAAAGAAACTCTGGGGCCAACGGCCTGACTTTC. It is translated as CASSQDQRNSGANGLTF.

The chain joins TRBV9 to TRBJ1-2; TRBD1 is a possible D gene (5 bases). The germline V and J ends were trimmed by 6 bases and 6 bases, with 18 bases remaining between them. The CDR3 covers 14 residues. Germline V gene data show CDR1 as SGDLS and CDR2 as YYNGEE. The CDR3 loop reads CASTTTGASHGYTF. The CDR3 bases are TGTGCCAGCACCACTACTGGGGCAAGCCATGGCTACACCTTC. The full variable domain, rest sourced from reference TRBV9 and TRBJ1-2, is DSGVTQTPKHLITATGQRVTLRCSPRSGDLSVYWYQQSLDQGLQFLIQYYNGEERAKGNILERFSAQQFPDLHSELNLSSLELGDSALYFCASTTTGASHGYTFGSGTRLTVV.

This clone was seen just once. The chain has TRBV10-3 and TRBJ1-3; D may be TRBD1 (6 bases). Trimming took 0 bases from V and 11 from J, leaving 17 bases between them. This CDR3 spans 15 amino acids. Germline V gene lookup returns CDR1 ENHRY and CDR2 SYGVKD. The CDR3 DNA reads TGTGCCATCAGTGAGTCTTTAGGGACACTGGACGCCATATATTTT. Protein product: CAISESLGTLDAIYF.